Each of the 2 T cell receptor beta chains below was sequenced from the same sample in a study of cytomegalovirus exposure and HLA in healthy donors. This PCR relied on a set of 60 Vbeta primers and 13 Jbeta primers. TCRdb keeps only in-frame clones here, not all; method: immunoSEQ multiplex PCR. The repertoire has some 60,000 clones, roughly 83% of them found once; the top ten carry 1.7%. Sequenced input: PBMCs. The receptors derive from a man aged 35 to 55 in good health and CMV-seronegative.

The V and J genes are TRBV7-2 and TRBJ2-5; D is perhaps TRBD2 (7 bases). Trimming took off 5 bases at V and 4 bases at J, with 20 bases between the two ends. The germline CDR1 and CDR2 sequences are SGHTA and FQGNSA. This CDR3 comprises 16 residues. The CDR3 is CASSPLGGGFSETQYF. CDR3 coding DNA: TGTGCCAGCAGCCCGCTAGGCGGGGGCTTCTCAGAGACCCAGTACTTC.

The rearrangement links TRBV19 to TRBJ2-1; D remains unclear. V shed 6 bases and J shed 3 bases, with 3 bases lying between them. The CDR3 spans 11 residues. Germline V lookup: CDR1 LNHDA, CDR2 SQIVND (reference sequence). DNA of the CDR3: TGTGCCAGTAGCCTCTACAATGAGCAGTTCTTC. It translates to CASSLYNEQFF. The full variable domain, rest sourced from reference TRBV19 and TRBJ2-1, is DGGITQSPKYLFRKEGQNVTLSCEQNLNHDAMYWYRQDPGQGLRLIYYSQIVNDFQKGDIAEGYSVSREKKESFPLTVTSAQKNPTAFYLCASSLYNEQFFGPGTRLTVL.